The 14 T cell receptor beta chains given below trace back to one sample, sequenced in a study of T cells in Graves' hyperthyroidism and ophthalmopathy. Researchers amplified the TCR beta CDR3 regions from RNA transcripts. HTBI primers were employed in a first-round RT-PCR of the TCR CDR3. TCRdb passed the multiplex PCR reads through MiXCR, listing each CDR3 protein once. There are a few hundred thousand distinct CDR3 sequences in the sample; roughly 15% occur only once, and 4% to 6.5% lies in the top ten. The sample taken for sequencing was blood. The receptors derive from a woman aged 18-35 years with Graves' hyperthyroidism.

The V and J genes are TRBV30 and TRBJ2-3; 14 bases are shared with TRBD2. Germline-derived CDR1 and CDR2 are GTSNPN and SVGIG (reference sequence). The CDR3 has 16 amino acids. V lost 2 bases, J lost 4 bases, and 5 bases stayed unmatched. Here the CDR3 reads CAWSFKGLAGADTQYF. The CDR3 coding sequence is TGTGCCTGGAGTTTCAAGGGACTAGCGGGAGCAGATACGCAGTATTTT.

This clonotype has a count of ten or more. The CDR3 DNA reads TGCGCCAGCAGCTTTCCCATTGACAGGGTCACCTACAATGAGCAGTTCTTC. It translates to CASSFPIDRVTYNEQFF. The V gene is TRBV5-1, the J gene TRBJ2-1; 7 bases fit TRBD1. CDR1 and CDR2 (germline): SGHRS, YFSETQ. The CDR3 is 17 amino acids. After removal of 2 bases from V and 2 bases from J, the junction contained 10 bases not matched to a gene.

The table lists this clonotype with a few counts. The chain carries TRBV7-8 and TRBJ1-1, with a possible D match to TRBD1 (5 bases). Trimming removed 0 bases from V and 4 bases from J, with 9 bases in between. The CDR3 consists of 14 residues. The germline V gene has CDR1 SGHVS and CDR2 FQNEAQ. CDR3 loop: CASSLAVGGTEAFF. In nucleotides, the CDR3 is TGTGCCAGCAGCTTAGCTGTTGGGGGCACTGAAGCTTTCTTT.

This clonotype was observed many times. This chain links TRBV27 with TRBJ2-7; 12 bases map to TRBD1. Germline V gene lookup returns CDR1 MNHEY and CDR2 SMNVEV (reference sequence). With V trimmed by 6 bases and J by 6 bases, 12 bases remained unmatched. The CDR3 length is 16 residues. The CDR3 DNA follows: TGTGCCAGCAGCACCATCACCGGGACAGGGGGCCTCGAGCAGTACTTC. Amino acid sequence: CASSTITGTGGLEQYF.

This clonotype was seen at least ten times. The V gene is TRBV20-1, the J gene TRBJ2-1, with 7 nucleotides matching TRBD2. Unmatched junction bases numbered 4, after V lost 5 bases and J lost 3 bases. Looked up from germline, CDR1 is DFQATT and CDR2 is SNEGSKA (reference sequence). There are 13 residues in the CDR3. For the CDR3, the DNA is TGCAGTGCTGGCGGGACTAACTACAATGAGCAGTTCTTC. This codes for CSAGGTNYNEQFF.

There are a few counts of this clonotype. CDR3 nucleotide sequence: TGTGCCAGCAGTTCCCCCGCCAGCAATCAGCCCCAGCATTTT. Translation gives CASSSPASNQPQHF. V usage is TRBV27 and J usage is TRBJ1-5; D is undetermined. Trimming took 4 bases from V and 1 from J, leaving 8 bases between them. The CDR3 spans 14 residues. Germline lookup yields CDR1 MNHEY and CDR2 SMNVEV (reference sequence).

In its sample, this clonotype was seen a few times. The V gene is TRBV12-5, the J gene TRBJ2-1; TRBD1 agrees at 9 bases. The length of the CDR3 is 18 residues. The V segment lost 2 bases and the J segment 10 bases; nucleotides outside the gene matches: 18. Per the germline V gene, CDR1 is LGHNT and CDR2 is FRNRAP. CDR3: CASGLSQGGTGILREQFF. CDR3 DNA: TGTGCTAGTGGTTTGTCCCAGGGGGGGACAGGGATTTTGAGGGAGCAGTTCTTC.

This clonotype was seen more than once but under ten times. The chain couples TRBV20-1 to TRBJ1-1, with D uncertain. Germline-derived CDR1 and CDR2 are DFQATT and SNEGSKA (reference sequence). The CDR3 is 13 amino acids. The CDR3 is CSARMGMNTEAFF. DNA for the CDR3: TGCAGCGCGCGTATGGGGATGAACACTGAAGCTTTCTTT.

Comments on this clonotype: This may be a read error, as it is one base from a much larger clone. V and J are TRBV9 and TRBJ1-2; D is undetermined. V was cut by 4 bases and J by 4 bases, with 14 bases left in between. The germline CDR1 and CDR2 sequences are SGDLS and YYNGEE. The CDR3 is 14 residues long. For the CDR3, the DNA is TGTGCCAGCAGCCAAGGCCAGAGAAGCTATGGCTACACCTTC. Residues: CASSQGQRSYGYTF.

This clonotype showed up just a few times. The chain combines TRBV11-2 with TRBJ2-5; 7 bases are a match to TRBD2. V lost 3 bases, J lost 7 bases, and 5 bases stayed unmatched. The CDR3 covers 13 residues. Germline lookup yields CDR1 SGHAT and CDR2 FQNNGV. CDR3 residues: CASSFHGGGTQYF. In nucleotides, the CDR3 is TGTGCCAGCAGCTTCCATGGGGGGGGGACCCAGTACTTC.

This clonotype was observed many times. The V and J genes are TRBV18 and TRBJ1-4, with a possible D match to TRBD1 (5 bases). Looked up from germline, CDR1 is KGHSH and CDR2 is LQKENI. The CDR3 consists of 15 residues. The V and J ends lost 2 bases and 3 bases respectively, with 10 bases between them. CDR3 protein: CASSPGGTANEKLFF. The CDR3 nucleotides read TGTGCCAGCTCACCAGGGGGGACGGCTAATGAAAAACTGTTTTTT.

This clonotype has a count of ten or more. V usage is TRBV6-5 and J usage is TRBJ2-7, with D unresolved. The V end lost 0 bases, the J end lost 4 bases, and 28 bases lay between the germline ends. The CDR3 has 20 amino acids. CDR1 is MNHEY, CDR2 SVGAGI, per germline. CDR3 sequence reads: CASSYSWLGRAAILSYEQYF. CDR3 coding DNA: TGTGCCAGCAGTTACTCCTGGCTAGGGCGCGCCGCAATTCTTTCTTACGAGCAGTACTTC.

In the case of this clonotype: A much bigger clone sits one base away, suggesting this may be a read error. The chain joins TRBV6-1 to TRBJ2-5; D call uncertain. The germline V gene encodes CDR1 MNHNS and CDR2 SASEGT. The V and J ends lost 10 bases and 4 bases respectively, with 16 bases between them. The CDR3 covers 13 residues. As DNA, the CDR3 is TGTGCCACCCCCCCTCCCCCCCCAGAGACCCAGTACTTC. This codes for CATPPPPPETQYF.

About this clonotype itself: A much larger clone is a single base away; this may be a read error. The rearrangement links TRBV5-1 to TRBJ2-1; D may be TRBD2 (7 bases). This CDR3 region has 16 residues. Germline values: CDR1 SGHRS, CDR2 YFSETQ. Trimming pared 4 bases from V and 4 bases from J, leaving 18 bases between. Written as DNA, the CDR3 is TGCGCCAGCAGCCCCTGGTCTAGCGGACAGTACAATGAGCAGTTCTTC. Its translation is CASSPWSSGQYNEQFF.